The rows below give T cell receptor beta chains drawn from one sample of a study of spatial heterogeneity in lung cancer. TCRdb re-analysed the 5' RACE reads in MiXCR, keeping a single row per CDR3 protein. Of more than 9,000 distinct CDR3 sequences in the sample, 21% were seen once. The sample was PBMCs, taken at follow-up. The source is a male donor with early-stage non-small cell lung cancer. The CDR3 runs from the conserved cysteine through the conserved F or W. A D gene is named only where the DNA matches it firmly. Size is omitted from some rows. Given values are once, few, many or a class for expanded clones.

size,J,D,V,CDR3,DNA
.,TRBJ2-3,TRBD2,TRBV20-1,CSARDLRASGGPSTDTQYF,TGCAGTGCTAGAGATCTTAGGGCTAGCGGGGGCCCTAGCACAGATACGCAGTATTTT
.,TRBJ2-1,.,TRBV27,CASSSWEIDSSYNEQFF,TGTGCCAGCAGTTCGTGGGAGATAGATTCCTCCTACAATGAGCAGTTCTTC
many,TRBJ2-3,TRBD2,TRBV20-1,CSFTPGRTSGSTDTQYF,TGCAGCTTCACCCCGGGTAGGACTAGCGGTAGCACAGATACGCAGTATTTT
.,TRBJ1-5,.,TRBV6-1,CASSERGDNQPQHF,TGTGCCAGCAGTGAAAGGGGGGACAATCAGCCCCAGCATTTT
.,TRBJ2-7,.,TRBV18,CASSPIRSGEQYF,TGTGCCAGCTCACCAATCAGGTCCGGCGAGCAGTACTTC
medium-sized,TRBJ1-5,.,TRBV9,CASSARESNQPQHF,TGTGCCAGCAGCGCCAGGGAGAGCAATCAGCCCCAGCATTTT
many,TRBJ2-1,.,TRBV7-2,CASSPRVGEQFF,TGTGCCAGCAGCCCCCGTGTCGGGGAGCAGTTCTTC
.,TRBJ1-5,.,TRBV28,CASNGDIAYQPQHF,TGTGCCAGCAATGGGGATATAGCTTATCAGCCCCAGCATTTT
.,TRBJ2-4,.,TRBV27,CASSLTSRNIQYF,TGTGCCAGCAGTTTGACGAGTCGGAACATTCAGTACTTC
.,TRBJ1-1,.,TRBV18,CASSLQEQGVGTEAFF,TGTGCCAGCTCATTACAAGAGCAGGGAGTTGGTACTGAAGCTTTCTTT
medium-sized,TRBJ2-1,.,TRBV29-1,CSATGIWNEQFF,TGCAGCGCCACGGGAATCTGGAATGAGCAGTTCTTC
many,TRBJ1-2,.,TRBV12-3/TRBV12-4,CASSLGRDYGYTF,TGTGCCAGCAGTTTGGGCAGGGACTATGGCTACACCTTC
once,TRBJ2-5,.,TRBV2,CASSEGTARGTQYF,TGTGCCAGCAGTGAAGGGACTGCCAGGGGGACCCAGTACTTC
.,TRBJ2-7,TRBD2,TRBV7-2,CASSLPGGGEQYF,TGTGCCAGCAGCCTTCCGGGCGGGGGCGAGCAGTACTTC
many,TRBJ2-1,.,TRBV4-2,CASSQETGIFNEQFF,TGTGCCAGCAGCCAGGAGACTGGGATCTTCAATGAGCAGTTCTTC
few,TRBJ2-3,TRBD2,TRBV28,CASSLGTSGGAPDTQYF,TGTGCCAGCAGCCTAGGGACTAGCGGGGGGGCCCCAGATACGCAGTATTTT
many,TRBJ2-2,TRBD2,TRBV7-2,CASSLGPGGTGELFF,TGTGCCAGCAGCTTAGGCCCGGGGGGCACCGGGGAGCTGTTTTTT
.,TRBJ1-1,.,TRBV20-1,CSATAPGYEAFF,TGCAGTGCTACCGCCCCGGGCTATGAAGCTTTCTTT
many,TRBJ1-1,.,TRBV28,CASSLSGVGKNTEAFF,TGTGCCAGCAGTTTAAGTGGGGTAGGGAAGAACACTGAAGCTTTCTTT
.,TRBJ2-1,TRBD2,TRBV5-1,CASSFGLAGAASNEQFF,TGCGCCAGCAGCTTCGGACTAGCGGGAGCGGCGAGTAATGAGCAGTTCTTC
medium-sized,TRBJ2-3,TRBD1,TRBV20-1,CSASTRDRGKDTQYF,TGCAGTGCTAGCACCCGGGACAGGGGGAAGGATACGCAGTATTTT
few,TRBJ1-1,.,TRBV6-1,CASNLNTNTEAFF,TGTGCCAGCAACCTAAACACCAACACTGAAGCTTTCTTT
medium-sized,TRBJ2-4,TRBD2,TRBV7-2,CASSLVGQGGDIQYF,TGTGCCAGCAGCTTAGTTGGTCAGGGAGGGGACATTCAGTACTTC
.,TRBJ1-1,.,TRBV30,CAWSRVGGTEAFF,TGTGCCTGGAGTAGAGTGGGAGGCACTGAAGCTTTCTTT
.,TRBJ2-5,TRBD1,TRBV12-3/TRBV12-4,CANSSTGGGGETQYF,TGTGCCAACAGTTCGACAGGGGGCGGAGGAGAGACCCAGTACTTC
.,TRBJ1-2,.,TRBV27,CASSSATEGRRYTF,TGTGCCAGCAGTTCCGCCACGGAGGGTAGGCGCTACACCTTC
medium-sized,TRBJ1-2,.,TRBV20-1,CSAVREGSSVYGYTF,TGCAGTGCTGTAAGAGAGGGTTCGTCGGTCTATGGCTACACCTTC
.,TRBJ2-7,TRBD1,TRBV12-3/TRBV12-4,CASNRAGGEQYF,TGTGCCAGCAATAGGGCAGGGGGTGAGCAGTACTTC
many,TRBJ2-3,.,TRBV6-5,CASSYSLGRGRNTQYF,TGTGCCAGCAGTTACTCTTTAGGCAGGGGCAGGAATACGCAGTATTTT
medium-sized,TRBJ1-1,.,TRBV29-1,CSVRQNTEAFF,TGCAGCGTCCGACAGAACACTGAAGCTTTCTTT
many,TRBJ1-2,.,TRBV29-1,CSVGGGENYGYTF,TGCAGCGTTGGTGGAGGGGAGAACTATGGCTACACCTTC
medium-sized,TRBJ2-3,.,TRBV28,CASSLLSSRGGETDTQYF,TGTGCCAGCAGTCTCCTCTCTAGCAGGGGGGGGGAGACAGATACGCAGTATTTT
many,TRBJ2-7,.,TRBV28,CASSFSGILAYEQYF,TGTGCCAGCAGTTTTTCGGGGATTTTGGCCTACGAGCAGTACTTC